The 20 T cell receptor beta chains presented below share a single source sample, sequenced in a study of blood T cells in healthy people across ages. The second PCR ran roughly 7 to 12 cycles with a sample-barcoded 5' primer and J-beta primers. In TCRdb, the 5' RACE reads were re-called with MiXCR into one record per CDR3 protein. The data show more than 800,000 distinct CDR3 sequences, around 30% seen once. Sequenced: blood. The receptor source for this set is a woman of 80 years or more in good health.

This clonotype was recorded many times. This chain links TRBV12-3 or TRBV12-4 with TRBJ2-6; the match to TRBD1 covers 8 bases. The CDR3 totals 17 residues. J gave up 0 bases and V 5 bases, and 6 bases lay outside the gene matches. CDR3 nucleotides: TGTGCCAGCAGTCCTCAGGGGGCGAGCTCTGGGGCCAACGTCCTGACTTTC. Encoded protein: CASSPQGASSGANVLTF.

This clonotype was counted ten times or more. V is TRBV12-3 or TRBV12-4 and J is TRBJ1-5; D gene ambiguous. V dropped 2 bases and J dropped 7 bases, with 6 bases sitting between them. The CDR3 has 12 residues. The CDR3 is CASSLPRQPQHF. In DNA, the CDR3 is TGTGCCAGCAGTTTACCTAGGCAGCCCCAGCATTTT.

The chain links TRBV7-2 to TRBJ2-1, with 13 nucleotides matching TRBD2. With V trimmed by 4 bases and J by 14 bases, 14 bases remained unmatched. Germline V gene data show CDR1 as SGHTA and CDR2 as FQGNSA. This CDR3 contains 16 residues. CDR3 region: CASSSNRGTSGIKEFF. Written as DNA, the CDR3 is TGTGCCAGCAGCTCCAACCGGGGGACTAGCGGGATTAAAGAGTTCTTC.

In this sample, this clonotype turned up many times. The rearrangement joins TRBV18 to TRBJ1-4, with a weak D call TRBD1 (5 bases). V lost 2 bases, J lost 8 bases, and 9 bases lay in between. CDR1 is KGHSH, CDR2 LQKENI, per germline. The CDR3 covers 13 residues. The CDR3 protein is CASSPSREEKLFF. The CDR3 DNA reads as TGTGCCAGCTCACCATCCAGGGAAGAAAAACTGTTTTTT.

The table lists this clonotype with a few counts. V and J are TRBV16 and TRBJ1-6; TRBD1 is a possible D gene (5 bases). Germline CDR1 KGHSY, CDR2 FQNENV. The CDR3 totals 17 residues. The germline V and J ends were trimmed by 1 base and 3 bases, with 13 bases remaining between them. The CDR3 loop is CASSQYYQGNYNSPLHF. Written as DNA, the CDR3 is TGTGCCAGCAGCCAATATTACCAGGGAAACTATAATTCACCCCTCCACTTT.

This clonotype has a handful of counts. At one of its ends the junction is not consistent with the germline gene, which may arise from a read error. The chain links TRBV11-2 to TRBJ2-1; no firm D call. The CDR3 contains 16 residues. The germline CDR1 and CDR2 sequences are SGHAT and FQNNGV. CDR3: CATSIHSLSSYNEQFF. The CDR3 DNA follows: TGTGCCACCAGCATCCACAGTTTGAGCTCCTACAATGAGCAGTTCTTC.

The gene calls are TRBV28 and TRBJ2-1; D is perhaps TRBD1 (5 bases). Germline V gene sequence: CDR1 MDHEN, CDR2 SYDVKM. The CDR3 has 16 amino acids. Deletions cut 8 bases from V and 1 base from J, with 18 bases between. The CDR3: CASGAGRLWSYNEQFF. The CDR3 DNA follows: TGTGCCAGCGGGGCAGGCAGATTGTGGTCCTACAATGAGCAGTTCTTC.

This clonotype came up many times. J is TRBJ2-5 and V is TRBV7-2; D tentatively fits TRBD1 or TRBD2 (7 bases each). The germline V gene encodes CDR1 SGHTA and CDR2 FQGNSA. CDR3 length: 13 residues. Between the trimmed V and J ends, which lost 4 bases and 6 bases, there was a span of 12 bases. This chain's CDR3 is CASSSGGGKTQYF. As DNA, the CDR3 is TGTGCCAGCAGCTCAGGGGGGGGGAAGACCCAGTACTTC. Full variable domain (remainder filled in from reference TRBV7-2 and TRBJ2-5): GAGVSQSPSNKVTEKGKDVELRCDPISGHTALYWYRQSLGQGLEFLIYFQGNSAPDKSGLPSDRFSAERTGGSVSTLTIQRTQQEDSAVYLCASSSGGGKTQYFGPGTRLLVL.

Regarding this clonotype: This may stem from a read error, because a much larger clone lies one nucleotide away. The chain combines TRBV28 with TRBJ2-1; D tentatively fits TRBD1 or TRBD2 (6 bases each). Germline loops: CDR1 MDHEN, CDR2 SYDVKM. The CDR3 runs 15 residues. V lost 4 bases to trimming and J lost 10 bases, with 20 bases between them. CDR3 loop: CASSSGAQGRHEQFF. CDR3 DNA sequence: TGTGCCAGCAGTTCGGGGGCGCAGGGCAGGCACGAGCAGTTCTTC.

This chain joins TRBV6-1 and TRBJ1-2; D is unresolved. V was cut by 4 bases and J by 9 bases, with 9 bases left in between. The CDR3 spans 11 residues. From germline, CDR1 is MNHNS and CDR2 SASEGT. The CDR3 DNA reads TGTGCCAGCAGTGCGACACAAAGCTACACCTTC. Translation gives CASSATQSYTF.

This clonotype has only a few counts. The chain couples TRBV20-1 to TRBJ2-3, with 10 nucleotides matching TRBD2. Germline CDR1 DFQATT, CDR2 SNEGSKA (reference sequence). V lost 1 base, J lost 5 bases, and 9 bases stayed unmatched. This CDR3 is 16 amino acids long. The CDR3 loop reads CSARGGSGGAVDTQYF. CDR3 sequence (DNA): TGCAGTGCTAGAGGAGGAAGCGGGGGGGCCGTAGATACGCAGTATTTT.

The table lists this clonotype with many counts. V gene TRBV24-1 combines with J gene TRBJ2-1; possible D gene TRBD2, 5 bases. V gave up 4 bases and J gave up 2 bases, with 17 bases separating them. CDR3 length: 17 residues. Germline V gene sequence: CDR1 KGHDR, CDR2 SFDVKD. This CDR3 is CATSDKPPSGPYNEQFF. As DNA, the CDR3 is TGTGCCACCAGTGACAAACCCCCAAGCGGTCCCTACAATGAGCAGTTCTTC.

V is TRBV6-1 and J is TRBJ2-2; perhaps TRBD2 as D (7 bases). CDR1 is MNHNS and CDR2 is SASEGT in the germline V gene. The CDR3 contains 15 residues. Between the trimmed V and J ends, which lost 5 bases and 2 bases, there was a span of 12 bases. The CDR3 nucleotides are TGTGCCAGCAGTAAGGGGGGGGCAAACACCGGGGAGCTGTTTTTT. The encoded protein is CASSKGGANTGELFF.

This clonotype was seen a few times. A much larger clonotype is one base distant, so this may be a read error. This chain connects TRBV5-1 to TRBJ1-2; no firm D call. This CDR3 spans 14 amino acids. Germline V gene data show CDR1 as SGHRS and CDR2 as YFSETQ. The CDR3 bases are TGCGCCAGCAGCTTGCCAGACACCTCTAATGGCCACACCTTC. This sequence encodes CASSLPDTSNGHTF.

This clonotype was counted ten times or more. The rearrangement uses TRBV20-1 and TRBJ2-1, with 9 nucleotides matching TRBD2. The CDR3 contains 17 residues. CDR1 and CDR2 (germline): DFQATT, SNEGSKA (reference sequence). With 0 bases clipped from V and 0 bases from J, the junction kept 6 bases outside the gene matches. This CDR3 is CSARDPYSGGSYNEQFF. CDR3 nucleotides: TGCAGTGCTAGAGATCCCTATAGCGGGGGCTCCTACAATGAGCAGTTCTTC.

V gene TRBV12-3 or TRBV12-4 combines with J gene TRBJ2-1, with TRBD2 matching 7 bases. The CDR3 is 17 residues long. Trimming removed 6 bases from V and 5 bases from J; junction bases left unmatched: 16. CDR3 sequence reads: CASRPLGGGRAHNEQFF. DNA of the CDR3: TGTGCCAGCAGGCCCCTAGGAGGCGGGAGAGCACACAATGAGCAGTTCTTC.

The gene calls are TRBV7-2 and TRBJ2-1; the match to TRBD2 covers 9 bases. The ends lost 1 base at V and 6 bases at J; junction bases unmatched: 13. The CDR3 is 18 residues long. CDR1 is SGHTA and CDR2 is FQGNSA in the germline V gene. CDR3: CASSLGWIAGVPGNEQFF. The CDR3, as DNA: TGTGCCAGCAGCTTAGGATGGATAGCGGGGGTCCCCGGCAATGAGCAGTTCTTC. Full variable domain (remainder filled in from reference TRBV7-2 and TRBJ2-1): GAGVSQSPSNKVTEKGKDVELRCDPISGHTALYWYRQSLGQGLEFLIYFQGNSAPDKSGLPSDRFSAERTGGSVSTLTIQRTQQEDSAVYLCASSLGWIAGVPGNEQFFGPGTRLTVL.

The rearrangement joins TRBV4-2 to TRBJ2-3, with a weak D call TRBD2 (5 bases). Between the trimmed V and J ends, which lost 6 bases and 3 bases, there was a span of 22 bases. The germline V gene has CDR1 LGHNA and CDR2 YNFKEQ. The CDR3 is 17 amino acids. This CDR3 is CASSPTREQLDTDTQYF. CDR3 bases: TGTGCCAGCAGTCCCACGAGGGAGCAGTTGGATACAGATACGCAGTATTTT.

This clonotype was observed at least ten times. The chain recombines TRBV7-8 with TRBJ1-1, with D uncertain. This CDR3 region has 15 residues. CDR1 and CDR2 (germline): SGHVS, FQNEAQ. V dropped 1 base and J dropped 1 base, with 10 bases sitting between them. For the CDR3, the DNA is TGTGCCAGCAGCTTAGTACTCAACAGGAACACTGAAGCTTTCTTT. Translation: CASSLVLNRNTEAFF. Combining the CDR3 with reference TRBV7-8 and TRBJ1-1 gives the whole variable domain GAGVSQSPRYKVAKRGQDVALRCDPISGHVSLFWYQQALGQGPEFLTYFQNEAQLDKSGLPSDRFFAERPEGSVSTLKIQRTQQEDSAVYLCASSLVLNRNTEAFFGQGTRLTVV.

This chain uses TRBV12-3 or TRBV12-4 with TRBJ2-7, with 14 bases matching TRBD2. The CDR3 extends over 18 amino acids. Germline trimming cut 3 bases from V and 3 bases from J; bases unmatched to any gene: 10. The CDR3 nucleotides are TGTGCCAGCAGTTTCTGGGGACTAGCGGGAGTGGGACACTACGAGCAGTACTTC. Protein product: CASSFWGLAGVGHYEQYF.